This T cell receptor beta chain derives from a study of blood T cell repertoires in COVID-19. Study-wide background: The samples span acute and convalescent COVID-19 from the United States, Italy and Spain. PBMCs, B-cell-depleted T cells, or T cells were the source of the cDNA or gDNA that made up the material.

Assay used: immunoSEQ multiplex PCR; TCRdb lists only in-frame clones, some missing. The repertoire holds 150,000 to 200,000 clones, with approximately 80% as singletons. Trimming stripped 3 bases from V and 7 bases from J, with 11 bases between. This CDR3 has 12 residues. The germline gives CDR1 SQVTM, CDR2 ANQGSEA. Participants were placed into cohorts based on the clinical history they reported. Before being deemed recovered, Cohort 3 donors had two negative PCRs, clearance, or symptom resolution. The clonotype originates from a woman in her fifties or sixties who had recovered from COVID-19. The V gene is TRBV29-1, the J gene TRBJ2-3, with D hard to call. Sequenced material: PBMCs or T cells enriched from blood (not recorded which). In DNA, the CDR3 is TGCAGCGTTGAGGGCGTGGCAAATACGCAGTATTTT. This encodes CSVEGVANTQYF.